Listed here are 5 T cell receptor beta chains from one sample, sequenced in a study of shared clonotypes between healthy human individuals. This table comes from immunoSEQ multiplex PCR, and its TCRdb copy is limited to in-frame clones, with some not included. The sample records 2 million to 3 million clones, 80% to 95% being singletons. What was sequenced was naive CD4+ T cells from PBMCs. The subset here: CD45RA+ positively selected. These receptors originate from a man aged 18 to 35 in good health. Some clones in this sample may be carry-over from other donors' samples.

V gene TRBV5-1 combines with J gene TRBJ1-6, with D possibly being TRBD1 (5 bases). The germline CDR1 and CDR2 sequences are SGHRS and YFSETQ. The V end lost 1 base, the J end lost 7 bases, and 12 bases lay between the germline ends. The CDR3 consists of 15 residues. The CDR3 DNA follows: TGCGCCAGCAGCTTGATGACAGTATCAAATTCACCCCTCCACTTT. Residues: CASSLMTVSNSPLHF.

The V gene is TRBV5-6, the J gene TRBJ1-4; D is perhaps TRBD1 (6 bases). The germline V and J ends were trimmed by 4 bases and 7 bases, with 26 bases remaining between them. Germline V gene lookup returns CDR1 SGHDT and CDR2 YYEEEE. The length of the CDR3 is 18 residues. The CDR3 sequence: CASSQYRAGGAWAEKLFF. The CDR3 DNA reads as TGTGCCAGCAGCCAGTACCGGGCCGGGGGGGCCTGGGCTGAAAAACTGTTTTTT.

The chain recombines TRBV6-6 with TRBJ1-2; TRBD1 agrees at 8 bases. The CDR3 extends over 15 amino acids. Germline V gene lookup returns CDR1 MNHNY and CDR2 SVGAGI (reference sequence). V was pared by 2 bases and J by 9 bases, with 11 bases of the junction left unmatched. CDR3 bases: TGTGCCAGCAGTTACCAACCGGGACAGGAGGGAAGCTACACCTTC. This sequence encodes CASSYQPGQEGSYTF.

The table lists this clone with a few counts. This CDR3 reads CASSATPYEQYF. DNA for the CDR3: TGCGCCAGCAGTGCGACCCCTTACGAGCAGTACTTC. The chain couples TRBV10-1 to TRBJ2-7; D not resolved. The CDR3 spans 12 residues. Trimming pared 4 bases from V and 4 bases from J, leaving 8 bases between. Germline CDR1 reads WNHNN; CDR2 reads SYGVQD (reference sequence).

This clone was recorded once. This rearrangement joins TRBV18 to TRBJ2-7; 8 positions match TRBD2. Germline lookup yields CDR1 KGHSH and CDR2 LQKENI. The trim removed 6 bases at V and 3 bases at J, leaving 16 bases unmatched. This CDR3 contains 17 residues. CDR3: CASSPLPKAGEGYEQYF. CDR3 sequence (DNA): TGTGCCAGCTCCCCTCTCCCCAAAGCGGGAGAGGGCTACGAGCAGTACTTC.